Described below is a single TCR beta chain sequence and its context. Losses at the gene ends were 6 bases for V and 4 bases for J; bases not matched to a gene: 2. The CDR3 extends over 14 amino acids. Germline V gene data show CDR1 as SGHAT and CDR2 as FQNNGV. The data were obtained in a study of blood T cell repertoires in COVID-19. In the study overall: Material from acute and convalescent COVID-19 was sourced from the United States, Italy and Spain. The cDNA or gDNA used as material had been derived from T cells, B-cell-depleted T cells, or PBMCs.

Source study methods: Estimation of nucleated cell counts was performed using reference gene primer amplification. This table comes from immunoSEQ multiplex PCR, and its TCRdb copy is limited to in-frame clones, with some not included. The V and J calls and clone size were taken over from that table, and D and trimming were inferred from the DNA. Found here are over 45,000 clones, 91% of them singletons; the top ten hold 8.6%. The material sequenced was peripheral blood. The rearrangement joins TRBV11-2 to TRBJ2-1; 11 nucleotides line up with TRBD2. This clonotype was sampled from a human donor in a cohort sampled during active COVID-19. This CDR3 reads CASSRLAGYNEQFF. In nucleotides, the CDR3 is TGTGCCAGCAGTCGACTAGCGGGATACAATGAGCAGTTCTTC.